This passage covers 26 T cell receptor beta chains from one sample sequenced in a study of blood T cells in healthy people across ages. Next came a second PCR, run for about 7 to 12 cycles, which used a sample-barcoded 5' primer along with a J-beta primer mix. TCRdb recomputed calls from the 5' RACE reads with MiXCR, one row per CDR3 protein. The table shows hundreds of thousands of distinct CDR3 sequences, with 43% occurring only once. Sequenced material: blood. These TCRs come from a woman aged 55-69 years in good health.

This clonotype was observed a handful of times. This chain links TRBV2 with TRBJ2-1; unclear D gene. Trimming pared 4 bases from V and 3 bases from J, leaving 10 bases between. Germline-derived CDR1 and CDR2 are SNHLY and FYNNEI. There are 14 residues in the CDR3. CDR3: CASSAEPHYNEQFF. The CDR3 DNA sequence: TGTGCCAGCAGTGCGGAACCTCACTACAATGAGCAGTTCTTC.

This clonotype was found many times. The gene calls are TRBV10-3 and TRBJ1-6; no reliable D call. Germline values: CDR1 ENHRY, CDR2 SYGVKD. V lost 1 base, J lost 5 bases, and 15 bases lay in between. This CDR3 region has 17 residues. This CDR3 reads CAISEFRAGLNNSPLHF. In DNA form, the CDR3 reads TGTGCCATCAGTGAGTTCCGGGCAGGCCTCAATAATTCACCCCTCCACTTT.

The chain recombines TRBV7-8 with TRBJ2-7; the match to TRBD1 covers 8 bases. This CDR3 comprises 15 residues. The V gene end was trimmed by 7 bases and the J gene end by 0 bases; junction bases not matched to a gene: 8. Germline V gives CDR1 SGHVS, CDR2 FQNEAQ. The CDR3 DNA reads TGTGCCAGCAAATTCCAGGGGGCCCTCTCCTACGAGCAGTACTTC. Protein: CASKFQGALSYEQYF.

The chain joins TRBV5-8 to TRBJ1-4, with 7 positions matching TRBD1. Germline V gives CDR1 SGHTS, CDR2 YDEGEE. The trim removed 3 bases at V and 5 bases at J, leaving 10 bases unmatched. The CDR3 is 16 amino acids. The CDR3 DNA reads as TGTGCCAGCAGCTGGGCCCCGGGACAGCGAAATGAAAAACTGTTTTTT. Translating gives CASSWAPGQRNEKLFF.

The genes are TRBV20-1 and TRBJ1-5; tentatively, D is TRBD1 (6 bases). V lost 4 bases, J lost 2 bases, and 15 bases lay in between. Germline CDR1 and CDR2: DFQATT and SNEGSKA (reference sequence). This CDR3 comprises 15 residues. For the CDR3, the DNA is TGCAGTGCTACAGGGGTGTCGGACGGCAATCAGCCCCAGCATTTT. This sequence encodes CSATGVSDGNQPQHF.

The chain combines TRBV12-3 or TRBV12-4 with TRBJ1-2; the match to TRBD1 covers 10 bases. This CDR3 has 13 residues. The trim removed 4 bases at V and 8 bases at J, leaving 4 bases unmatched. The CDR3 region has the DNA TGTGCCAGCAGTTCGCGACAGGGGGCCGGCTACACCTTC. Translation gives CASSSRQGAGYTF.

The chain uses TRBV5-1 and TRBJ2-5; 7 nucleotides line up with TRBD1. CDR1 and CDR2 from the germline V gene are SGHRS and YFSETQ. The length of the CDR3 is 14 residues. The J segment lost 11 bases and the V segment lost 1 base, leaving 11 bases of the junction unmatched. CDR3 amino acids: CASSLFDRATEQYF. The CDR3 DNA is TGCGCCAGCAGCTTGTTCGACAGGGCGACTGAGCAGTACTTC.

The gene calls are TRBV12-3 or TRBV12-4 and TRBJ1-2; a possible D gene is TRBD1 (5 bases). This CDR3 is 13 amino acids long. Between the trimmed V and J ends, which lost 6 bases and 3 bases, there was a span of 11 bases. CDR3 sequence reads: CASSHGQDYGYTF. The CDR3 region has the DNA TGTGCCAGCAGCCATGGACAAGACTATGGCTACACCTTC.

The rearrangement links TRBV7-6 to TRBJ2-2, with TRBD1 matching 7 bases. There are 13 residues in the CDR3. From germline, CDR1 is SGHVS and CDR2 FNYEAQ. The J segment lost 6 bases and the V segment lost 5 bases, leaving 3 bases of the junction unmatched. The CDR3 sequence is CASSVQGPGELFF. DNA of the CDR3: TGTGCCAGCAGCGTACAGGGGCCCGGGGAGCTGTTTTTT. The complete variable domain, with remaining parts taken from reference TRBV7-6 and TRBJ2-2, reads GAGVSQSPRYKVTKRGQDVALRCDPISGHVSLYWYRQALGQGPEFLTYFNYEAQQDKSGLPNDRFSAERPEGSISTLTIQRTEQRDSAMYRCASSVQGPGELFFGEGSRLTVL.

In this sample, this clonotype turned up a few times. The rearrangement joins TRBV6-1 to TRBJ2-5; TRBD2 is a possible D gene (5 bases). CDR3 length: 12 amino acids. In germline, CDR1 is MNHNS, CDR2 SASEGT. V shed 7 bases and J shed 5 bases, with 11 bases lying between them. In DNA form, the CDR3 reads TGTGCCAGCATGAGGGTCACGGAGACCCAGTACTTC. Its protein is CASMRVTETQYF.

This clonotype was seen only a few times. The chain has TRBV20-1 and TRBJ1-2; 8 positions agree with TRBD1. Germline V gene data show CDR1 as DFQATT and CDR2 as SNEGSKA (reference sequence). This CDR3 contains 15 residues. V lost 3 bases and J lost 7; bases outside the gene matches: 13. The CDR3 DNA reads TGCAGTGCTAGCCTGCTAAACCAGGGGGCGCTTGGCTACACCTTC. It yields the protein CSASLLNQGALGYTF.

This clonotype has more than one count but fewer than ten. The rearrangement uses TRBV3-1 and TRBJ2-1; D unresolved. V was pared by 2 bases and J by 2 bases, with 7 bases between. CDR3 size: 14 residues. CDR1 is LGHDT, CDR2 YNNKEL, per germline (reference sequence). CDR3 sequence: CASSQTLAYNEQFF. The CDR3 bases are TGTGCCAGCAGCCAAACGTTAGCCTACAATGAGCAGTTCTTC.

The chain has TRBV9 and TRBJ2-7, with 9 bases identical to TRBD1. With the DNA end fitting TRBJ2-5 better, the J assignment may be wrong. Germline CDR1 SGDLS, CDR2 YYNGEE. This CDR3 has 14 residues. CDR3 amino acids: CASSARTGEKTQYF. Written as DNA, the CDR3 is TGTGCCAGCAGCGCCCGGACAGGGGAAAAGACCCAGTACTTC.

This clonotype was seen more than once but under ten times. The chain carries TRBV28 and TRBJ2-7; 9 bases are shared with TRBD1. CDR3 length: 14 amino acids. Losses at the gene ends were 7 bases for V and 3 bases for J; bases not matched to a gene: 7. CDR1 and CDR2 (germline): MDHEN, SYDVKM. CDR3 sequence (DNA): TGTGCCAGCACGACACAGGGGGCATTCTACGAGCAGTACTTC. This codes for CASTTQGAFYEQYF.

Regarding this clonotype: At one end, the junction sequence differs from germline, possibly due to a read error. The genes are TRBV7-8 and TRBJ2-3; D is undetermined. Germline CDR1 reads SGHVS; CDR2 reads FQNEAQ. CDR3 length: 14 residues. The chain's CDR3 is CAGSLENPTDTQYF. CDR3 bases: TGTGCCGGCAGCTTAGAGAACCCCACAGATACGCAGTATTTT.

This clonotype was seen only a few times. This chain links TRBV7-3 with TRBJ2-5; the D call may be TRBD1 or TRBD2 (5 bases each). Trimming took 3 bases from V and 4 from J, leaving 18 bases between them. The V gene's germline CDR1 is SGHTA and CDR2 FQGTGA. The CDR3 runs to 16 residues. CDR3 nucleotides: TGTGCCAGCAGCTTCGGGACCCTTTCCCTAGTAGAGACCCAGTACTTC. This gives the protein CASSFGTLSLVETQYF.

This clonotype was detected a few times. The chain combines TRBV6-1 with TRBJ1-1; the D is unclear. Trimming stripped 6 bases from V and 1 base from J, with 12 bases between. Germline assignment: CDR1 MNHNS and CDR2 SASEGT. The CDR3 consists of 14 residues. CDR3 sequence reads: CASRPSGRNTEAFF. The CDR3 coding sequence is TGTGCCAGCAGGCCCTCTGGCCGGAACACTGAAGCTTTCTTT.

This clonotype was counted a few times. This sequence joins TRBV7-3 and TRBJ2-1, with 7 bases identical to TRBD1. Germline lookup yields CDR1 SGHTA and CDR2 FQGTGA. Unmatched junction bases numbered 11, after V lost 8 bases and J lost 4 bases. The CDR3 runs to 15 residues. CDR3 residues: CASSLMSGGYNEQFF. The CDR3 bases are TGTGCCAGCTCCTTAATGTCAGGGGGATACAATGAGCAGTTCTTC.

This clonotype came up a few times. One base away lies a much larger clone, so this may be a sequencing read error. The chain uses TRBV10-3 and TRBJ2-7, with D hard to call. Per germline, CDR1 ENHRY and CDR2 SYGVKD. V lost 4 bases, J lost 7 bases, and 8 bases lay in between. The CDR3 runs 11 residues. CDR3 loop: CAISVKDEQYF. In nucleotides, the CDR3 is TGTGCCATCAGTGTTAAGGATGAGCAGTACTTC.

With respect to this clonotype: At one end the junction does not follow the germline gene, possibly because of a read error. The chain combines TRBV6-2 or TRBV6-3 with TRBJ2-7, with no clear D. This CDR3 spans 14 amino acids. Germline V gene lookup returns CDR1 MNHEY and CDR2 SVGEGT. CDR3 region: CAGSIEDSYNEQYF. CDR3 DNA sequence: TGTGCCGGCAGTATAGAAGACTCCTACAATGAGCAGTACTTC.

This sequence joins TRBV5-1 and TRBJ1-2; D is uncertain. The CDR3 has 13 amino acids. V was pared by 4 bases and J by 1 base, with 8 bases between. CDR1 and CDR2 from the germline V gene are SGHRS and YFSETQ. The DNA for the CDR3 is TGCGCCAGCAGCGTCGACCTTAACTATGGCTACACCTTC. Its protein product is CASSVDLNYGYTF. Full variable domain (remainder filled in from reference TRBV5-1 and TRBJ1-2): KAGVTQTPRYLIKTRGQQVTLSCSPISGHRSVSWYQQTPGQGLQFLFEYFSETQRNKGNFPGRFSGRQFSNSRSEMNVSTLELGDSALYLCASSVDLNYGYTFGSGTRLTVV.

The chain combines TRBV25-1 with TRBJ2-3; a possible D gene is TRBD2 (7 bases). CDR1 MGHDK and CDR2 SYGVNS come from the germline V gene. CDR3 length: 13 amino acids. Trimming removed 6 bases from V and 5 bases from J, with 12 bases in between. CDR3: CASSRGAEDTQYF. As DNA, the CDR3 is TGTGCCAGCAGCCGGGGGGCTGAAGATACGCAGTATTTT.

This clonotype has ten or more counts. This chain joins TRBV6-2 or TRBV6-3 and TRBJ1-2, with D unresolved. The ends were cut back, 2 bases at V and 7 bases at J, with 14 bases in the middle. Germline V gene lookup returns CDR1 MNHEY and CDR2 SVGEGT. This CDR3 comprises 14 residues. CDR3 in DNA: TGTGCCAGCAGTTACCCCGTTGAAAGGAGTGGCTACACCTTC. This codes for CASSYPVERSGYTF.

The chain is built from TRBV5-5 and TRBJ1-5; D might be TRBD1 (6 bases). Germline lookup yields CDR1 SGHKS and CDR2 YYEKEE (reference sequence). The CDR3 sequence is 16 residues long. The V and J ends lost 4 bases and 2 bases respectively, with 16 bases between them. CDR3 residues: CASSPGHRGGNQPQHF. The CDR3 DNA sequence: TGTGCCAGCAGCCCGGGACACCGCGGCGGCAATCAGCCCCAGCATTTT.

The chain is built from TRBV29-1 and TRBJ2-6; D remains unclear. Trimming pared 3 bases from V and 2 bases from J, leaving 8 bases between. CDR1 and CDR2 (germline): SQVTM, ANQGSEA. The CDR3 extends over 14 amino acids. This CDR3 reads CSVDSDTGANVLTF. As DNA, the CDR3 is TGCAGCGTTGATTCGGATACTGGGGCCAACGTCCTGACTTTC.

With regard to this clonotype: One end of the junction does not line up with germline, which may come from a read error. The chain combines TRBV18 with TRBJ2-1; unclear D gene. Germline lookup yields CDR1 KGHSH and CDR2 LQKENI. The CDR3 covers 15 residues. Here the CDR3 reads CASSPAGNTYNEQIF. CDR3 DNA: TGTGCCAGCTCACCCGCTGGGAACACCTACAATGAGCAGATCTTC.